Presented here are 13 T cell receptor beta chains from one specimen sequenced in a study of blood T cell repertoires in COVID-19. TCRdb's table, derived via immunoSEQ multiplex PCR, lists solely in-frame clones and lacks some. The data contain roughly 360,000 clones, roughly 80% of them seen just once; the ten biggest clones take up approximately 5%. The sample comprised PBMCs or T cells enriched from blood (not recorded which). All receptors come from a woman aged 45-65 years who had recovered from COVID-19.

The chain has TRBV27 and TRBJ2-7; possible D gene TRBD1, 5 bases. CDR3 size: 14 residues. Trimming pared 4 bases from V and 3 bases from J, leaving 13 bases between. CDR1 MNHEY and CDR2 SMNVEV come from the germline V gene (reference sequence). The DNA for the CDR3 is TGTGCCAGCAGTTGGTCTAGGGGTCTCTACGAGCAGTACTTC. This sequence encodes CASSWSRGLYEQYF.

This chain joins TRBV4-3 and TRBJ2-4; 10 bases match TRBD2. Germline trimming cut 4 bases from V and 0 bases from J; bases unmatched to any gene: 12. The CDR3 spans 19 residues. Germline V CDR1 and CDR2: LGHNA, YSLEER. CDR3 sequence reads: CASSPVAGGLTLAKNIQYF. The CDR3 nucleotides are TGCGCCAGCAGCCCCGTAGCGGGGGGCTTAACCTTAGCCAAAAACATTCAGTACTTC.

CDR3 sequence: CASSPAVGSAFF. DNA of the CDR3: TGTGCCAGCAGCCCGGCGGTGGGTTCAGCTTTCTTT. The V gene is TRBV7-8, the J gene TRBJ1-1; D not certain. V dropped 5 bases and J dropped 10 bases, with 14 bases sitting between them. The CDR3 totals 12 residues. CDR1 and CDR2 from the germline V gene are SGHVS and FQNEAQ.

The chain uses TRBV7-9 and TRBJ1-4, with 12 bases matching TRBD1. V was pared by 1 base and J by 8 bases, with 2 bases of the junction left unmatched. The germline V gene has CDR1 SEHNR and CDR2 FQNEAQ (reference sequence). The CDR3 length is 15 residues. The CDR3 here is CASSLGGTGGEKLFF. CDR3 DNA: TGTGCCAGCAGCTTAGGCGGGACAGGGGGCGAAAAACTGTTTTTT.

This chain connects TRBV19 to TRBJ1-2, with D possibly being TRBD1 (6 bases). In germline, CDR1 is LNHDA, CDR2 SQIVND (reference sequence). Trimming shortened V by 4 bases and J by 0 bases, and 12 bases separated the two germline ends. This CDR3 has 15 amino acids. CDR3 loop: CASSTRGGANYGYTF. In nucleotides, the CDR3 is TGTGCCAGTAGTACGCGAGGGGGAGCTAACTATGGCTACACCTTC.

The rearrangement joins TRBV19 to TRBJ1-1; unclear D gene. The CDR3 length is 12 residues. Germline V gene data show CDR1 as LNHDA and CDR2 as SQIVND (reference sequence). With 8 bases removed from V and 4 bases from J, the gap between germline ends came to 11 bases. CDR3 nucleotide sequence: TGTGCCAGTGCTCTGGTAGCCACTGAAGCTTTCTTT. Translation: CASALVATEAFF. Full variable domain (outside the CDR3, taken from reference TRBV19 and TRBJ1-1): DGGITQSPKYLFRKEGQNVTLSCEQNLNHDAMYWYRQDPGQGLRLIYYSQIVNDFQKGDIAEGYSVSREKKESFPLTVTSAQKNPTAFYLCASALVATEAFFGQGTRLTVV.

The chain employs TRBV11-2 and TRBJ2-3; TRBD2 agrees at 8 bases. The V gene end was trimmed by 1 base and the J gene end by 3 bases; junction bases not matched to a gene: 0. The CDR3 loop spans 14 amino acids. CDR1 and CDR2 from the germline V gene are SGHAT and FQNNGV. CDR3 DNA: TGTGCCAGCAGCTTAGGACTAGCGACAGATACGCAGTATTTT. Encoded protein: CASSLGLATDTQYF.

The V and J genes are TRBV19 and TRBJ1-4; 10 positions agree with TRBD1. This CDR3 has 13 amino acids. V lost 5 bases, J lost 7 bases, and 1 base stayed unmatched. The germline CDR1 and CDR2 sequences are LNHDA and SQIVND (reference sequence). In nucleotides, the CDR3 is TGTGCCAGTAGTTGGACAGGGGGTGAAAAACTGTTTTTT. This encodes CASSWTGGEKLFF.

This clone showed up just once. The genes are TRBV5-4 and TRBJ2-5; the D is unclear. Germline CDR1 reads SGHNT; CDR2 reads YYREEE (reference sequence). The CDR3 loop spans 11 amino acids. V was shortened by 1 base and J by 7 bases, with 5 bases between the two germline ends. CDR3 protein: CASSLYGTQYF. The CDR3 region has the DNA TGTGCCAGCAGCTTGTACGGGACCCAGTACTTC.

This chain joins TRBV3-1 (or the pseudogene TRBV3-2) and TRBJ2-7; 7 bases agree with TRBD2. J gave up 5 bases and V 5 bases, and 6 bases lay outside the gene matches. Germline CDR1 and CDR2: LGHDT and YNNKEL (reference sequence). The CDR3 is 13 residues long. This CDR3 reads CASSGMGGDEQYF. CDR3 coding DNA: TGTGCCAGCAGCGGCATGGGGGGGGACGAGCAGTACTTC.

The chain has TRBV7-8 and TRBJ1-3, with TRBD1 identical over 8 bases. This CDR3 is 14 amino acids long. V was clipped by 5 bases and J by 7 bases; unmatched bases: 7. The germline V gene has CDR1 SGHVS and CDR2 FQNEAQ. The CDR3 is CASSLQGADNTIYF. The CDR3 nucleotides read TGTGCCAGCAGCCTCCAGGGGGCAGATAACACCATATATTTT.

The chain combines TRBV5-5 with TRBJ1-4, with 11 bases aligning to TRBD1. The V gene end was trimmed by 4 bases and the J gene end by 7 bases; junction bases not matched to a gene: 3. From germline, CDR1 is SGHKS and CDR2 YYEKEE (reference sequence). The CDR3 runs to 14 residues. CDR3 protein: CASSPGTGGEKLFF. CDR3 nucleotides: TGTGCCAGCAGCCCCGGGACAGGGGGTGAAAAACTGTTTTTT.

The J gene is TRBJ2-7, the V gene TRBV5-8; 9 nucleotides line up with TRBD1. This CDR3 has 13 amino acids. V trimming: 4 bases; J trimming: 3 bases; junction bases outside the gene matches: 2. Germline CDR1 reads SGHTS; CDR2 reads YDEGEE. CDR3 coding DNA: TGTGCCAGCAGCGGACAGGGGTACTACGAGCAGTACTTC. As protein: CASSGQGYYEQYF.